The rows below give T cell receptor beta chains drawn from one sample of a study of identical twins. TCRdb processed the 5' RACE reads anew with MiXCR; each CDR3 protein has one entry. The data contain about 570,000 distinct CDR3 sequences, over 8.5% of them singletons. The data also belong to a second study, concerning yellow fever vaccine responses in identical twins.

Sequencing used PBMCs. These receptors were taken from a woman in her late teens or twenties in good health. Both conserved end residues are part of each CDR3. A D gene is named only where the DNA matches it firmly. Only some rows state a clone size, as once, few, many or a class for expanded clones.

V gene: TRBV7-7
D gene: .
clone size: many
J gene: TRBJ2-5
CDR3 DNA: TGTGCTAGCAGCTTAGCGGCGACAGTCCAAGAGACCCAGTACTTC
CDR3 protein: CASSLAATVQETQYF

V gene: TRBV6-4
D gene: TRBD2
clone size: many
J gene: TRBJ2-4
CDR3 DNA: TGTGCCAGCAGTGACTCGGCTAGCGGGGGGGTAGCCAAAAACATTCAGTACTTC
CDR3 protein: CASSDSASGGVAKNIQYF

V gene: TRBV29-1
D gene: TRBD1
clone size: few
J gene: TRBJ1-1
CDR3 DNA: TGCAGCGGTGAGGACAGGGACGAAGTAGCTTTCTTT
CDR3 protein: CSGEDRDEVAFF

V gene: TRBV6-4
D gene: .
clone size: few
J gene: TRBJ2-7
CDR3 DNA: TGTGCCAGCAGTGACTCGGCAGGGGCTGTGGAGGAGCAGTACTTC
CDR3 protein: CASSDSAGAVEEQYF

V gene: TRBV4-1
D gene: .
clone size: many
J gene: TRBJ2-3
CDR3 DNA: TGCGCCAGCAGCCAAGTTCCAGGTAGCACAGATACGCAGTATTTT
CDR3 protein: CASSQVPGSTDTQYF

V gene: TRBV4-2
D gene: TRBD2
clone size: .
J gene: TRBJ2-1
CDR3 DNA: TGTGCCAGCAGCCAAGGGGGGACTAAGAACAATGAGCAGTTCTTC
CDR3 protein: CASSQGGTKNNEQFF

V gene: TRBV11-2
D gene: .
clone size: .
J gene: TRBJ1-1
CDR3 DNA: TGTGCCAGCAGCTTAACGAGCACCCTAAACGCTGAAGCTTTCTTT
CDR3 protein: CASSLTSTLNAEAFF

V gene: TRBV7-9
D gene: TRBD2
clone size: .
J gene: TRBJ2-3
CDR3 DNA: TGTGCCAGCAGCTTTTGGCTAGCGGGGGGCCGGGATACGCAGTATTTT
CDR3 protein: CASSFWLAGGRDTQYF

V gene: TRBV5-1
D gene: .
clone size: few
J gene: TRBJ2-2
CDR3 DNA: TGCGCCAGCAGCTTTCGTCCGACCAGGAACACCGGGGAGCTGTTTTTT
CDR3 protein: CASSFRPTRNTGELFF

V gene: TRBV5-1
D gene: .
clone size: few
J gene: TRBJ2-2
CDR3 DNA: TGCGCCAGCAGCTTGGGACGGCAGAACACCGGGGAGCTGTTTTTT
CDR3 protein: CASSLGRQNTGELFF

V gene: TRBV12-3/TRBV12-4
D gene: TRBD2
clone size: .
J gene: TRBJ2-7
CDR3 DNA: TGTGCCAGCAGTTACCAAGCGGGGGGGCCATGGGACGAGCAGTACTTC
CDR3 protein: CASSYQAGGPWDEQYF

V gene: TRBV11-2
D gene: .
clone size: .
J gene: TRBJ2-5
CDR3 DNA: TGTGCCAGCAGCATCGGGACAAAAATACAAGAGACCCAGTACTTC
CDR3 protein: CASSIGTKIQETQYF

V gene: TRBV12-3/TRBV12-4
D gene: .
clone size: many
J gene: TRBJ2-5
CDR3 DNA: TGTGCCAGCAGTTCCTGGGCAGGGGTAGAGACCCAGTACTTC
CDR3 protein: CASSSWAGVETQYF

V gene: TRBV3-1
D gene: .
clone size: few
J gene: TRBJ1-1
CDR3 DNA: TGTGCCAGCGCAGAGTTCGGGAAAGAAGCTTTCTTT
CDR3 protein: CASAEFGKEAFF

V gene: TRBV5-1
D gene: TRBD1
clone size: .
J gene: TRBJ2-6
CDR3 DNA: TGCGCCAGCAGCCTCGGGACAGGGGCTGGGGCCAACGTCCTGACTTTC
CDR3 protein: CASSLGTGAGANVLTF

V gene: TRBV7-9
D gene: .
clone size: many
J gene: TRBJ1-1
CDR3 DNA: TGTGCCAGCAGCCAACTCAAGGGGGCTGAAGCTTTCTTT
CDR3 protein: CASSQLKGAEAFF

V gene: TRBV7-9
D gene: TRBD2
clone size: many
J gene: TRBJ2-1
CDR3 DNA: TGTGCCAGCAGCTTCTGGGCGGGAGTTAATGAGCAGTTCTTC
CDR3 protein: CASSFWAGVNEQFF

V gene: TRBV20-1
D gene: .
clone size: few
J gene: TRBJ1-2
CDR3 DNA: TGCAGTGCTAGGGGGCAGGTTGAGGGCTATGGCTACACCTTC
CDR3 protein: CSARGQVEGYGYTF

V gene: TRBV27
D gene: .
clone size: .
J gene: TRBJ2-7
CDR3 DNA: TGTGCCAGCACCCCGACAGGACACTCCTACGAGCAGTACTTC
CDR3 protein: CASTPTGHSYEQYF

V gene: TRBV6-5
D gene: TRBD1
clone size: many
J gene: TRBJ1-2
CDR3 DNA: TGTGCCAGCAGTTCGCCCGGGACAGGTGGAGGCTACACCTTC
CDR3 protein: CASSSPGTGGGYTF

V gene: TRBV28
D gene: .
clone size: .
J gene: TRBJ2-3
CDR3 DNA: TGTGCCAGCAGTTTAAGGAGAGGACGGGCGACTAGCACAGATACGCAGTATTTT
CDR3 protein: CASSLRRGRATSTDTQYF

V gene: TRBV5-6
D gene: .
clone size: few
J gene: TRBJ1-1
CDR3 DNA: TGTGCCAGCAGCCAAGCACTCACTGAAGCTTTCTTT
CDR3 protein: CASSQALTEAFF

V gene: TRBV5-1
D gene: .
clone size: .
J gene: TRBJ1-2
CDR3 DNA: TGCGCCAGCAGCCCGGTTTACACCTATGGCTACACCTTC
CDR3 protein: CASSPVYTYGYTF

V gene: TRBV10-2
D gene: .
clone size: many
J gene: TRBJ2-7
CDR3 DNA: TGCGCCAGCAGTGAGCGCTACGAGCAGTACTTC
CDR3 protein: CASSERYEQYF

V gene: TRBV6-1
D gene: .
clone size: few
J gene: TRBJ2-7
CDR3 DNA: TGTGCCAGCAGTGTACGCCAGATCTACGAGCAGTACTTC
CDR3 protein: CASSVRQIYEQYF

V gene: TRBV7-2
D gene: .
clone size: few
J gene: TRBJ1-3
CDR3 DNA: TGTGCCAGCAGCTTAGGAGGGAACTTTGGAAACACCATATATTTT
CDR3 protein: CASSLGGNFGNTIYF

V gene: TRBV9
D gene: TRBD1
clone size: .
J gene: TRBJ2-3
CDR3 DNA: TGTGCCAGCAGCGTAGGAGGGGGCGCGGATACGCAGTATTTT
CDR3 protein: CASSVGGGADTQYF

V gene: TRBV7-9
D gene: TRBD2
clone size: few
J gene: TRBJ2-7
CDR3 DNA: TGTGCCAGCAGCTTAGAAAAGCGGGGCGAGCAGTACTTC
CDR3 protein: CASSLEKRGEQYF

V gene: TRBV12-3/TRBV12-4
D gene: .
clone size: .
J gene: TRBJ2-7
CDR3 DNA: TGTGCCAGCAGTTTAGTTTCAGGGCCGTCCTCCTACGAGCAGTACTTC
CDR3 protein: CASSLVSGPSSYEQYF

V gene: TRBV12-3/TRBV12-4
D gene: .
clone size: .
J gene: TRBJ1-1
CDR3 DNA: TGTGCCAGCAGCCGTCAATTCACGGGACCTGCTTTCTTT
CDR3 protein: CASSRQFTGPAFF

V gene: TRBV27
D gene: .
clone size: .
J gene: TRBJ2-2
CDR3 DNA: TGTGCCAGCAGCATCGGGGCCGGGGAGCTGTTTTTT
CDR3 protein: CASSIGAGELFF

V gene: TRBV7-2
D gene: TRBD2
clone size: .
J gene: TRBJ2-1
CDR3 DNA: TGTGCCAGCAGCTTAGTGGCGGGGGGCCCTTCCTACAATGAGCAGTTCTTC
CDR3 protein: CASSLVAGGPSYNEQFF

V gene: TRBV29-1
D gene: TRBD2
clone size: few
J gene: TRBJ2-1
CDR3 DNA: TGCAGCGTCGCCTCTCTAGCGGGAGCAGGGGATAGGTTCTTC
CDR3 protein: CSVASLAGAGDRFF

V gene: TRBV7-2
D gene: .
clone size: many
J gene: TRBJ2-5
CDR3 DNA: TGTGCCAGCAGCTTATCTGGGAAGGGACAAGAGACCCAGTACTTC
CDR3 protein: CASSLSGKGQETQYF

V gene: TRBV5-1
D gene: TRBD1
clone size: few
J gene: TRBJ2-5
CDR3 DNA: TGCGCCAGCAGGGTGACAGGGATTTTAGAGACCCAGTACTTC
CDR3 protein: CASRVTGILETQYF

V gene: TRBV29-1
D gene: .
clone size: few
J gene: TRBJ2-7
CDR3 DNA: TGCAGCGTTGAAGGCCGGTCCTACGAGCAGTACTTC
CDR3 protein: CSVEGRSYEQYF

V gene: TRBV12-3/TRBV12-4
D gene: .
clone size: many
J gene: TRBJ2-2
CDR3 DNA: TGTGCCAGCAGTGGATCGGGACACTTGAACACCGGGGAGCTGTTTTTT
CDR3 protein: CASSGSGHLNTGELFF

V gene: TRBV5-1
D gene: .
clone size: .
J gene: TRBJ2-7
CDR3 DNA: TGCGCCAGCAGCTTGGCTCCCAATATCTACGAGCAGTACTTC
CDR3 protein: CASSLAPNIYEQYF

V gene: TRBV7-7
D gene: .
clone size: .
J gene: TRBJ1-1
CDR3 DNA: TGTGCTAGCAGCTTAGGACCGGGGGCTGAAGCTTTCTTT
CDR3 protein: CASSLGPGAEAFF

V gene: TRBV7-2
D gene: TRBD2
clone size: few
J gene: TRBJ2-1
CDR3 DNA: TGTGCCAGCAGCTTACGGCGGGAGTCCCGGGTTGAGCAGTTCTTC
CDR3 protein: CASSLRRESRVEQFF

V gene: TRBV20-1
D gene: TRBD2
clone size: few
J gene: TRBJ2-1
CDR3 DNA: TGCAGTGCTAGAGTTTCCTCGGGTCGGCTAGCGGGACGAGCCTACAATGAGCAGTTCTTC
CDR3 protein: CSARVSSGRLAGRAYNEQFF

V gene: TRBV5-6
D gene: TRBD2
clone size: few
J gene: TRBJ2-1
CDR3 DNA: TGTGCCAGCAGTGAACTAGCGGGAAGATTTAGCTCCTACAATGAGCAGTTCTTC
CDR3 protein: CASSELAGRFSSYNEQFF

V gene: TRBV6-5
D gene: .
clone size: few
J gene: TRBJ1-4
CDR3 DNA: TGTGCCAGCAGTTACTCGAACAGGGTCATAGAAAAACTGTTTTTT
CDR3 protein: CASSYSNRVIEKLFF

V gene: TRBV29-1
D gene: .
clone size: many
J gene: TRBJ2-1
CDR3 DNA: TGCAGCGTTGAAGCCTGGGAAGGACAGAGCTCCTACAATGAGCAGTTCTTC
CDR3 protein: CSVEAWEGQSSYNEQFF

V gene: TRBV20-1
D gene: TRBD2
clone size: .
J gene: TRBJ2-7
CDR3 DNA: TGCAGTGCAATAGCGGGAGACGACGAGCAGTACTTC
CDR3 protein: CSAIAGDDEQYF

V gene: TRBV12-3/TRBV12-4
D gene: .
clone size: many
J gene: TRBJ2-1
CDR3 DNA: TGTGCCAGCAGTCGTACAGGGGGGGCCTACAATGAGCAGTTCTTC
CDR3 protein: CASSRTGGAYNEQFF

V gene: TRBV5-1
D gene: TRBD1
clone size: many
J gene: TRBJ2-7
CDR3 DNA: TGCGCCAGCAGCAGGGCCGGGACAGGGCTATCCTACGAGCAGTACTTC
CDR3 protein: CASSRAGTGLSYEQYF